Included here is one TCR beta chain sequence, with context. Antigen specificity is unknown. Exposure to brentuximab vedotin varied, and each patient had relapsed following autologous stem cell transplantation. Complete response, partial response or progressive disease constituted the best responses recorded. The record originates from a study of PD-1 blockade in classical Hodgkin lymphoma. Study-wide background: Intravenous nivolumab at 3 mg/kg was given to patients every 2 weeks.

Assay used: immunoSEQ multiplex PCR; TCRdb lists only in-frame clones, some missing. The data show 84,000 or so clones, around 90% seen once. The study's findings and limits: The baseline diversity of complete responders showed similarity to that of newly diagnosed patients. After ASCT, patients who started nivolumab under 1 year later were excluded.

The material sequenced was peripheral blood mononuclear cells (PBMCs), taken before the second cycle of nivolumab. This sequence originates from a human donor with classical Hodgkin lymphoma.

CDR3 amino acids: CASSLVPGQETQYF. The CDR3 DNA is TGTGCCAGCAGCTTAGTACCAGGACAAGAGACCCAGTACTTC. V usage is TRBV7-9 and J usage is TRBJ2-5; D unclear. Trimming shortened V by 1 base and J by 2 bases, and 8 bases separated the two germline ends. CDR3 size: 14 residues. Germline V lookup: CDR1 SEHNR, CDR2 FQNEAQ (reference sequence).